Below, 26 T cell receptor beta chains from the same sample are listed, as sequenced in a study of T cells in Graves' hyperthyroidism and ophthalmopathy. Regions amplified from RNA transcripts were the TCR beta CDR3 regions. RT-PCR in the first round (using the HTBI primer set) targeted the TCR CDR3. TCRdb re-called the multiplex PCR reads through MiXCR, storing one row per CDR3 protein. The data contain hundreds of thousands of distinct CDR3 sequences, approximately 14% of them singletons. The sequenced sample consisted of blood. All receptors derive from a woman aged 45 to 65 with Graves' ophthalmopathy.

This clonotype showed up many times. V gene TRBV5-1 combines with J gene TRBJ1-1; no clear D. Germline V gene sequence: CDR1 SGHRS, CDR2 YFSETQ. V was pared by 6 bases and J by 0 bases, with 12 bases between. The CDR3 is 14 residues long. CDR3 nucleotide sequence: TGCGCCAGCAAGACCAGGAGCATGAACACTGAAGCTTTCTTT. Translating gives CASKTRSMNTEAFF.

About this clonotype itself: A much larger clone differs from this one at a single base, so this may be a read error. The V call is TRBV24-1, the J call TRBJ2-5, with 7 positions matching TRBD1. CDR1 and CDR2 from the germline V gene are KGHDR and SFDVKD. The CDR3 is 14 amino acids. CDR3 sequence reads: CATSESTGQEAQYF. The CDR3 DNA follows: TGTGCCACCAGTGAATCGACAGGGCAAGAGGCCCAGTACTTC.

In this sample, this clonotype turned up many times. The rearrangement uses TRBV18 and TRBJ2-7; no reliable D call. Deletions cut 2 bases from V and 4 bases from J, with 9 bases between. The CDR3 loop spans 13 amino acids. Germline CDR1 reads KGHSH; CDR2 reads LQKENI. CDR3 residues: CASSPMAEYEQYF. In nucleotides, the CDR3 is TGTGCCAGCTCACCAATGGCAGAATACGAGCAGTACTTC.

This clonotype was picked up many times. This rearrangement joins TRBV18 to TRBJ2-2; TRBD2 agrees at 8 bases. V trimming: 2 bases; J trimming: 0 bases; junction bases outside the gene matches: 2. The CDR3 is 16 amino acids. Germline lookup yields CDR1 KGHSH and CDR2 LQKENI. The CDR3 loop reads CASSPAGGPNTGELFF. The DNA for the CDR3 is TGTGCCAGCTCACCAGCGGGGGGTCCGAACACCGGGGAGCTGTTTTTT.

The sample holds a few counts of this clonotype. The J gene is TRBJ2-1, the V gene TRBV7-9; D may correspond to TRBD1 or TRBD2 (5 bases each). Trimming took 1 base from V and 9 from J, leaving 10 bases between them. Per germline, CDR1 SEHNR and CDR2 FQNEAQ (reference sequence). This CDR3 is built from 13 residues. The chain's CDR3 is CASSLVLRGEQFF. The CDR3 DNA is TGTGCCAGCAGCTTAGTATTGAGGGGTGAGCAGTTCTTC.

There are many counts of this clonotype. The chain links TRBV4-2 to TRBJ2-1, with TRBD2 matching over 12 bases. V lost 4 bases and J lost 2; bases outside the gene matches: 3. There are 16 residues in the CDR3. CDR1 LGHNA and CDR2 YNFKEQ come from the germline V gene. The DNA for the CDR3 is TGTGCCAGCAGCCGCGGACTAGCGGGGACCTACAATGAGCAGTTCTTC. Translating it yields CASSRGLAGTYNEQFF.

This clonotype was observed many times. This chain joins TRBV7-2 and TRBJ1-4, with no clear D. From germline, CDR1 is SGHTA and CDR2 FQGNSA. This CDR3 contains 13 residues. The V end was cut by 5 bases, the J end by 7 bases, with 11 bases between. Here the CDR3 DNA reads TGTGCCAGCAGCGCAGGACTTTTTGAAAAACTGTTTTTT. Protein product: CASSAGLFEKLFF.

This clonotype was detected only a few times. The V call is TRBV4-3, the J call TRBJ1-3, with 9 positions matching TRBD1. J was trimmed by 4 bases and V by 4 bases; bases with no gene match: 8. The germline V gene encodes CDR1 LGHNA and CDR2 YSLEER. CDR3 length: 16 residues. For the CDR3, the DNA is TGCGCCAGCAGCCGAACAGGGGGCTTAGGAGGAAACACCATATATTTT. This gives the protein CASSRTGGLGGNTIYF.

This clonotype was found many times. The genes are TRBV24-1 and TRBJ2-1; unclear D gene. Germline values: CDR1 KGHDR, CDR2 SFDVKD. Trimming stripped 5 bases from V and 0 bases from J, with 10 bases between. This CDR3 spans 15 amino acids. The DNA of the CDR3 is TGTGCCACCAGTGCGCGGCAAGTCTCCTACAATGAGCAGTTCTTC. This gives the protein CATSARQVSYNEQFF.

This clonotype was observed a handful of times. The gene calls are TRBV7-9 and TRBJ2-7; 9 bases align to TRBD2. The CDR3 contains 14 residues. After removal of 7 bases from V and 3 bases from J, the junction contained 7 bases not matched to a gene. Germline CDR1 and CDR2: SEHNR and FQNEAQ (reference sequence). This CDR3 is CASTYIAGDYEQYF. CDR3 sequence (DNA): TGTGCCAGCACCTACATAGCGGGGGACTACGAGCAGTACTTC.

The chain joins TRBV24-1 to TRBJ2-2; D remains unclear. Germline values: CDR1 KGHDR, CDR2 SFDVKD. The length of the CDR3 is 14 residues. The germline V and J ends were trimmed by 7 bases and 2 bases, with 10 bases remaining between them. The CDR3 DNA follows: TGTGCCACCAGGGGAAGGGTTAACACCGGGGAGCTGTTTTTT. This translates into CATRGRVNTGELFF.

This sequence joins TRBV4-3 and TRBJ2-2; 7 nucleotides agree with TRBD2. Germline V CDR1 and CDR2: LGHNA, YSLEER. J lost 11 bases, V lost 3 bases, and 0 bases had no gene match. The CDR3 length is 11 residues. The CDR3 sequence: CASSQGLELFF. CDR3 nucleotides: TGCGCCAGCAGCCAGGGACTAGAGCTGTTTTTT.

This clonotype was found many times. This chain connects TRBV7-3 to TRBJ2-5; the D gene is possibly TRBD2 (6 bases). Germline CDR1 is SGHTA and CDR2 is FQGTGA. The CDR3 is made up of 14 amino acids. V shed 5 bases and J shed 4 bases, with 14 bases lying between them. CDR3 nucleotide sequence: TGTGCCAGCAGCCCGGGGTCAGCGGGAGAGACCCAGTACTTC. Translation gives CASSPGSAGETQYF.

The CDR3 loop is CATSDGVRGYTF. The CDR3 DNA is TGTGCCACCAGTGATGGTGTCCGGGGCTACACCTTC. The J gene is TRBJ1-2, the V gene TRBV24-1; D gene ambiguous. Germline values: CDR1 KGHDR, CDR2 SFDVKD. V was clipped by 3 bases and J by 8 bases, with 9 bases between them. CDR3 length: 12 residues.

This clonotype was observed at least ten times. The genes are TRBV4-1 and TRBJ1-2, with D possibly matching TRBD1 (6 bases). With 0 bases removed from V and 8 bases from J, the gap between germline ends came to 16 bases. In germline, CDR1 is MGHRA, CDR2 YSYEKL. The length of the CDR3 is 15 residues. This chain's CDR3 is CASSQEGRGQGGYTF. DNA of the CDR3: TGCGCCAGCAGCCAAGAGGGCAGGGGCCAGGGGGGCTACACCTTC.

The rearrangement joins TRBV12-3 or TRBV12-4 to TRBJ1-2, with D possibly TRBD1 on 5 matching bases. The CDR3 is 12 residues long. The ends were cut back, 3 bases at V and 4 bases at J, with 6 bases in the middle. In nucleotides, the CDR3 is TGTGCCAGCAGTTTGGACATCTATGGCTACACCTTC. Its translation is CASSLDIYGYTF.

Ten or more counts support this clonotype. The chain couples TRBV6-8 to TRBJ2-7, with TRBD1 matching 7 bases. V was pared by 2 bases and J by 4 bases, with 8 bases of the junction left unmatched. This CDR3 has 15 residues. CDR1 and CDR2 (germline): MNHGY, SAAAGT. For the CDR3, the DNA is TGTGCCAGCAGTTACCCGACAGGGAGAGGGTACGAGCAGTACTTC. It encodes CASSYPTGRGYEQYF.

This clonotype has at least ten counts. The chain combines TRBV18 with TRBJ1-1; TRBD1 agrees at 7 bases. The CDR3 contains 12 residues. With V trimmed by 6 bases and J by 8 bases, 6 bases remained unmatched. Germline CDR1 is KGHSH and CDR2 is LQKENI. The DNA of the CDR3 is TGTGCCAGCTCCCCAGGGGGGGAAGAAGCTTTCTTT. This encodes CASSPGGEEAFF.

This clonotype was detected only a few times. The chain is built from TRBV20-1 and TRBJ2-3; 8 bases align to TRBD1. Germline CDR1 is DFQATT and CDR2 is SNEGSKA (reference sequence). The V segment lost 1 base and the J segment 8 bases; nucleotides outside the gene matches: 11. The CDR3 spans 15 residues. This CDR3 is CSARVPGTGGTTQYF. The CDR3 nucleotides are TGCAGTGCTAGAGTCCCCGGGACAGGAGGAACTACGCAGTATTTT.

This clonotype appeared many times. The CDR3, as DNA: TGTGCCAGCAGCGACCGGGGAAACAATGAGCAGTTCTTC. Its translation is CASSDRGNNEQFF. This chain connects TRBV7-3 to TRBJ2-1; possibly TRBD2 for D (5 bases). The V end lost 5 bases, the J end lost 5 bases, and 10 bases lay between the germline ends. CDR1 and CDR2 (germline): SGHTA, FQGTGA. This CDR3 contains 13 residues.

The sample holds a few counts of this clonotype. The chain has TRBV25-1 and TRBJ2-1; 10 positions agree with TRBD2. V was pared by 5 bases and J by 4 bases, with 2 bases of the junction left unmatched. The CDR3 is 14 residues long. Looked up from germline, CDR1 is MGHDK and CDR2 is SYGVNS. As DNA, the CDR3 is TGTGCCAGCAGTACTAGCGGGATTTACAATGAGCAGTTCTTC. It specifies CASSTSGIYNEQFF.

This clonotype was found many times. J is TRBJ1-1 and V is TRBV20-1, with D possibly TRBD1 on 6 matching bases. The CDR3 is 12 amino acids. Trimming shortened V by 5 bases and J by 7 bases, and 14 bases separated the two germline ends. Germline assignment: CDR1 DFQATT and CDR2 SNEGSKA (reference sequence). The DNA for the CDR3 is TGCAGTGCTTTAGGACAGTACGATGAAGCTTTCTTT. It encodes CSALGQYDEAFF.

This clonotype was picked up many times. In DNA form, the CDR3 reads TGCAGCGTTGAAGACGCCGAGGGACAGGGGTTGGGGACCCAGTACTTC. Encoded protein: CSVEDAEGQGLGTQYF. The genes are TRBV29-1 and TRBJ2-5, with 10 bases fitting TRBD1. J lost 7 bases, V lost 0 bases, and 11 bases had no gene match. The CDR3 is 16 amino acids. From germline, CDR1 is SQVTM and CDR2 ANQGSEA.

The table lists this clonotype with a few counts. This could be a read error, since a much larger clone is one nucleotide away. The CDR3 does not close with the conserved phenylalanine or tryptophan, likely indicating a read error. The genes are TRBV7-2 and TRBJ1-1; TRBD1 agrees at 7 bases. Per germline, CDR1 SGHTA and CDR2 FQGNSA. J was trimmed by 0 bases and V by 5 bases; bases with no gene match: 9. The CDR3 is 16 residues long. The DNA for the CDR3 is TGTGCCAGCAGCGCGACAAACAGGGGAATGAACACTGAAGCTTTCTCT. Its protein is CASSATNRGMNTEAFS.

In this sample, this clonotype turned up a few times. The V gene is TRBV29-1, the J gene TRBJ1-4; D unresolved. Trimming cost V 4 bases and J 8 bases, with 8 bases left between them. Germline V gene data show CDR1 as SQVTM and CDR2 as ANQGSEA. This CDR3 has 11 amino acids. The DNA for the CDR3 is TGCAGCGTTGGGGCAAGAGAAAAACTGTTTTTT. It translates to CSVGAREKLFF.

The chain employs TRBV11-1 and TRBJ1-2; 9 bases are shared with TRBD1. There are 15 residues in the CDR3. The V gene's germline CDR1 is SGHAT and CDR2 FQDESV (reference sequence). The trim removed 1 base at V and 4 bases at J, leaving 4 bases unmatched. The CDR3 reads CASSLEGQGSYGYTF. For the CDR3, the DNA is TGTGCCAGCAGCTTAGAGGGACAGGGAAGCTATGGCTACACCTTC.